This T cell receptor beta chain stems from a study of breast tumors, draining lymph nodes, adjacent tissues (dated by TCRdb to the mid-2010s). As for the study more broadly: In breast cancer patients, the study compared the TCR beta repertoires of tumor, adjacent nontumor tissue and axillary lymph nodes. The study aimed to assess the relationships and possible T-cell exchange between tumor, surrounding tissue and draining lymph node repertoires in human breast cancer.

V was cut back by 3 bases and J by 3 bases, leaving a gap of 11 bases between them. As encoded in the germline V gene, CDR1 is KGHDR while CDR2 is SFDVKD. Including the terminal cysteine and phenylalanine, the CDR3 comprises 15 residues. Only the CDR3 DNA stays, 45 bases, in frame from base 1. This clonotype was seen at least ten times. Its binding antigen is unknown. Base-call qualities are not available, and no considerably larger clone is one nucleotide away. Adjacent samples were composed of nontumor breast tissue surrounding the tumor. The research as a whole found: Tumor and nontumor tissue repertoires were found to be significantly more similar in luminal-like than in basal-like breast cancer. The conclusion that tumor T cells originate in lymph nodes was framed as consistent with a hypothesis rather than directly demonstrated. The data were considered consistent with the idea that most tumor T cells come from the lymph node and then expand in tumor tissue. Tumors showed preferential V and J gene usage, and their T-cell repertoire diversity fell below that of lymph nodes yet above that of nontumor tissue.

Instrument on record: Illumina HiSeq 2000. TCR beta chain libraries were generated by multiplex PCR amplification. High-throughput sequencing was used to analyze the amplified TCR beta chain products. The public reads were reprocessed in TCRdb via fastp at Q25 and MiXCR, keeping in-frame beta chains. All rows with the same CDR3 protein become a single entry with the most common DNA and genes. This sample has over 20,000 distinct CDR3 sequences in its table, and under 75% of those were observed once. The ten largest clones capture less than 20% of the sample. This TCR came from a female donor with breast cancer. Some clones in this sample may be carry-over from other donors' samples. Sequencing input: tumor-adjacent breast tissue. Here the chain combines TRBV24-1 and TRBJ1-5, with no confidently assigned D gene. The DNA sequence is given as TGTGCCACCAGTGATAATGGACTGTCCAATCAGCCCCAGCATTTT. Its protein product is CATSDNGLSNQPQHF.